This T cell receptor beta chain was recorded in a study of T cells in Graves' hyperthyroidism and ophthalmopathy. Germline V lookup: CDR1 SGHRS, CDR2 YFSETQ. CDR3 length equals 13 residues. The germline V and J ends were trimmed by 3 bases and 2 bases, with 9 bases remaining between them. Study outcomes and limitations: Blood samples included most of the expanded thyroid clonotypes exceeding 0.001.

This clonotype was seen ten or more times. What it binds is not known. The TCR beta CDR3 regions underwent amplification using RNA transcripts as the source. RT-PCR in the first round (using the HTBI primer set) targeted the TCR CDR3. TCRdb recomputed calls from the multiplex PCR reads with MiXCR, one row per CDR3 protein. The profile covers hundreds of thousands of distinct CDR3 sequences, with roughly 14% appearing a single time and about 12% taken by the ten largest. V usage is TRBV5-1 and J usage is TRBJ2-7, with D possibly being TRBD1 (5 bases). The sequence came from a man aged 18 to 30 with Graves' ophthalmopathy. The sample consisted of blood. The CDR3 DNA reads TGCGCCAGCAGCTCCACAGGACCCTACGAGCAGTACTTC. Translated, it gives CASSSTGPYEQYF.